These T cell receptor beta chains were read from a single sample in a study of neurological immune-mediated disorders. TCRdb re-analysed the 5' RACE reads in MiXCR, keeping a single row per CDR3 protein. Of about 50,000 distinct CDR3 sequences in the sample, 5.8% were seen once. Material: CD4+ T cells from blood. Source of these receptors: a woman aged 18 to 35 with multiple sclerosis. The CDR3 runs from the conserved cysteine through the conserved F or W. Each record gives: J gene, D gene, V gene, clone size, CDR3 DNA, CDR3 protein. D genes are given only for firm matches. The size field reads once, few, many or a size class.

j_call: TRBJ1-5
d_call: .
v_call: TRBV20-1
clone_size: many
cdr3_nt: TGCAGTGCTAAAGGACAGCCCCAGGGGCCCCAGCATTTT
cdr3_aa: CSAKGQPQGPQHF

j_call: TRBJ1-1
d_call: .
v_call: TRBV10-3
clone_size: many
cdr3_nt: TGTGCCACCAAGACAGGACAGAACACTGAAGCTTTCTTT
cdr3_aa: CATKTGQNTEAFF

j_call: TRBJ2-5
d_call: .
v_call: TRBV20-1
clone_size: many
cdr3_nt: TGCAGTGCTAGAGGAGGGGTGGGGGAGACCCAGTACTTC
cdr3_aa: CSARGGVGETQYF

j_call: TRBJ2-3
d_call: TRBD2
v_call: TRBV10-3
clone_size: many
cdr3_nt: TGTGCCATCAGTGAGCCGCTAGCGGGGAGCACAGATACGCAGTATTTT
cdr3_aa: CAISEPLAGSTDTQYF

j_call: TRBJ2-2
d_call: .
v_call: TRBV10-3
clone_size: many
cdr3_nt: TGTGCCATCGCCTCGTCGGGCACCGGGGAGCTGTTTTTT
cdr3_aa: CAIASSGTGELFF

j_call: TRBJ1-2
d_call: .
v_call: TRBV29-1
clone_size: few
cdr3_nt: TGCAGCGTCCCAGAGGGAGGGGGTCGGGCTGGCTACACCTTC
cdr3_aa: CSVPEGGGRAGYTF

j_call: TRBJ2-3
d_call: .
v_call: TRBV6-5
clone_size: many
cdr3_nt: TGTGCCAGCAGTTACTCGAAATGGGGCAACGCAGCCACAGATACGCAGTATTTT
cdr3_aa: CASSYSKWGNAATDTQYF

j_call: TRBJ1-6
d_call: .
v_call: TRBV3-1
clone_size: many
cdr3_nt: TGTGCCAGCAGCCAAGGGAGGGATTCACCCCTCCACTTT
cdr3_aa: CASSQGRDSPLHF

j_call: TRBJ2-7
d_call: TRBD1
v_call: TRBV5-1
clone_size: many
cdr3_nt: TGCGCCAGCAGCTTGGGCACCGGGACAGGGATCTACGAGCAGTACTTC
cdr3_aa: CASSLGTGTGIYEQYF

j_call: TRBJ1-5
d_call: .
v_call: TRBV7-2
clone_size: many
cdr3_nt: TGTGCCAGCAGCCTGATGGCAACGCTTCGAAGCAATCAGCCCCAGCATTTT
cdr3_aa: CASSLMATLRSNQPQHF

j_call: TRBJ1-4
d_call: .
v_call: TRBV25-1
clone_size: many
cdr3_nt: TGTGCCAGCAGTGAATACGGGAATGAAAAACTGTTTTTT
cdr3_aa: CASSEYGNEKLFF

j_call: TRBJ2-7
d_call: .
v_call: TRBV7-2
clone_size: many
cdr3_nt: TGTGCCAGCAGCACAGCCAGGGGTCTCGAGCAGTACTTC
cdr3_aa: CASSTARGLEQYF

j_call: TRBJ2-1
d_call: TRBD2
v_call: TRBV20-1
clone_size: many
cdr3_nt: TGCAGTGCTAGAGCCCTCGCTAGCGGGAGGGCCCCATCCTACAATGAGCAGTTCTTC
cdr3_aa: CSARALASGRAPSYNEQFF

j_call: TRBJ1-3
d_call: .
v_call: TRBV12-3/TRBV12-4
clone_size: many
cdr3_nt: TGTGCCAGCAGTTTTAGGGATAGGAGCTCTGGAAACACCATATATTTT
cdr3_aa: CASSFRDRSSGNTIYF

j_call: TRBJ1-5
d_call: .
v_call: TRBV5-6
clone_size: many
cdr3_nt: TGTGCCAGCAGCTTGGGGGGTAGGGGCAATCAGCCCCAGCATTTT
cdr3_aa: CASSLGGRGNQPQHF

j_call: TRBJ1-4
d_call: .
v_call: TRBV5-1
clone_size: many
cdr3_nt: TGCGCCAGCAGTGCGACCGGGGCCTTCAATGAAAAACTGTTTTTT
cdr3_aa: CASSATGAFNEKLFF

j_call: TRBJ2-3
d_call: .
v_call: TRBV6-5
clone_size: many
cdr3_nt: TGTGCCAGCAGAACTACCCAGGGGGGTAGCAATCAGCCCCAGTATTTT
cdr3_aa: CASRTTQGGSNQPQYF

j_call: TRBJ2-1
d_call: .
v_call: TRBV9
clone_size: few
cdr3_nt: TGTGCCAGCGCGGAGGACTACAATGAGCAGTTCTTC
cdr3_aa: CASAEDYNEQFF

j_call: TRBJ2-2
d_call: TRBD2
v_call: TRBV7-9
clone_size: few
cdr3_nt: TGTGCCAACAGCTCGAGGATAGCGGGAGCCCTATCGAACACCGGGGAGCTGTTTTTT
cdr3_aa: CANSSRIAGALSNTGELFF

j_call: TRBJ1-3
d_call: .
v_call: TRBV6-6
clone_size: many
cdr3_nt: TGTGCCAGCAGCTACAGGGATGCTGGAAACACCATATATTTT
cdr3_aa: CASSYRDAGNTIYF

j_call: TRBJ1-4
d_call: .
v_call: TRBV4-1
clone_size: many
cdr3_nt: TGCGCCAGCAGCCTATCCCTTAGTGAAAAACTGTTTTTT
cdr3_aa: CASSLSLSEKLFF

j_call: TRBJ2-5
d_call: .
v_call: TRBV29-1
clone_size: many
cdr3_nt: TGCAGCTTCGCACAGGGAACCTTTCAAGAGACCCAGTACTTC
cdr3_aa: CSFAQGTFQETQYF